The 20 T cell receptor beta chains reported below all come from one sample, sequenced in a study of cytomegalovirus exposure and HLA in healthy donors. A multiplex PCR was run with 60 Vbeta primers and 13 Jbeta primers. Assay used: immunoSEQ multiplex PCR; TCRdb lists only in-frame clones, some missing. The top ten clones hold roughly 13% of a sample with fewer than 200,000 clones, 80% to 90% of them seen once. The sample comprised PBMCs. These receptor sequences come from a woman in her forties or fifties in good health and CMV-seronegative.

The chain is built from TRBV7-9 and TRBJ2-5, with 9 bases matching TRBD1. The CDR3 consists of 13 residues. Germline CDR1 is SEHNR and CDR2 is FQNEAQ (reference sequence). J was trimmed by 5 bases and V by 8 bases; bases with no gene match: 6. CDR3: CASVTGGRETQYF. In DNA, the CDR3 is TGTGCCAGCGTTACAGGGGGCCGGGAGACCCAGTACTTC.

The genes are TRBV5-8 and TRBJ2-1, with D possibly being TRBD2 (5 bases). The V end lost 0 bases, the J end lost 6 bases, and 16 bases lay between the germline ends. CDR1 SGHTS and CDR2 YDEGEE come from the germline V gene. This CDR3 contains 16 residues. The CDR3 sequence is CASSLGWTGRFNEQFF. The CDR3 bases are TGTGCCAGCAGCTTGGGGTGGACTGGGAGATTCAATGAGCAGTTCTTC.

This sequence joins TRBV7-2 and TRBJ1-1; unclear D gene. Trimming stripped 6 bases from V and 4 bases from J, with 12 bases between. Germline V gene lookup returns CDR1 SGHTA and CDR2 FQGNSA. The CDR3 contains 13 residues. Here the CDR3 DNA reads TGTGCCAGCAGGGCGGGTGCGGTCACTGAAGCTTTCTTT. This sequence encodes CASRAGAVTEAFF. Full variable domain (remainder filled in from reference TRBV7-2 and TRBJ1-1): GAGVSQSPSNKVTEKGKDVELRCDPISGHTALYWYRQSLGQGLEFLIYFQGNSAPDKSGLPSDRFSAERTGGSVSTLTIQRTQQEDSAVYLCASRAGAVTEAFFGQGTRLTVV.

There are a few counts of this clone. The chain uses TRBV27 and TRBJ2-7; 7 bases fit TRBD1. The V gene's germline CDR1 is MNHEY and CDR2 SMNVEV (reference sequence). The CDR3 loop spans 14 amino acids. Losses at the gene ends were 2 bases for V and 3 bases for J; bases not matched to a gene: 4. This chain's CDR3 is CASSLGAGGYEQYF. The CDR3 region has the DNA TGTGCCAGCAGTTTAGGTGCAGGGGGCTACGAGCAGTACTTC.

V gene TRBV27 combines with J gene TRBJ2-3; TRBD2 matches at 11 bases. Trimming cost V 0 bases and J 4 bases; bases outside gene matches: 3. Germline assignment: CDR1 MNHEY and CDR2 SMNVEV (reference sequence). The CDR3 loop spans 16 amino acids. CDR3 amino acids: CASSLSGTSGADTQYF. CDR3 nucleotide sequence: TGTGCCAGCAGTTTATCCGGGACTAGCGGTGCAGATACGCAGTATTTT.

The rearrangement links TRBV18 to TRBJ1-2; unclear D gene. Trimming removed 3 bases from V and 4 bases from J, with 9 bases in between. Germline V gene lookup returns CDR1 KGHSH and CDR2 LQKENI. The CDR3 has 13 amino acids. CDR3 coding DNA: TGTGCCAGCTCACCCGAGGTGGGCTATGGCTACACCTTC. It translates to CASSPEVGYGYTF.

The rearrangement joins TRBV4-1 to TRBJ1-1; 8 bases are shared with TRBD1. CDR1 is MGHRA, CDR2 YSYEKL, per germline. J was trimmed by 11 bases and V by 0 bases; bases with no gene match: 11. The CDR3 sequence is 15 residues long. In nucleotides, the CDR3 is TGCGCCAGCAGCCAAGAGGGACAGGTTAGGGCTTCCGCTTTCTTT. It translates to CASSQEGQVRASAFF.

The chain joins TRBV28 to TRBJ2-2; D is possibly TRBD1 (6 bases). The CDR3 loop spans 15 amino acids. CDR1 and CDR2 (germline): MDHEN, SYDVKM. V shed 6 bases and J shed 4 bases, with 15 bases lying between them. CDR3 DNA sequence: TGTGCCAGCAGCCCCCAGGACAGACTCACCGGGGAGCTGTTTTTT. Protein sequence: CASSPQDRLTGELFF. The variable domain in full, completed from reference TRBV28 and TRBJ2-2, reads DVKVTQSSRYLVKRTGEKVFLECVQDMDHENMFWYRQDPGLGLRLIYFSYDVKMKEKGDIPEGYSVSREKKERFSLILESASTNQTSMYLCASSPQDRLTGELFFGEGSRLTVL.

The rearrangement uses TRBV10-1 and TRBJ2-3; 8 positions match TRBD2. Germline V CDR1 and CDR2: WNHNN, SYGVQD (reference sequence). This CDR3 spans 13 amino acids. With 4 bases clipped from V and 8 bases from J, the junction kept 5 bases outside the gene matches. The DNA of the CDR3 is TGCGCCAGCAGTGCGGGGGGGCTCGTTACGCAGTATTTT. Translation: CASSAGGLVTQYF.

The J gene is TRBJ1-3, the V gene TRBV6-5; the D is unclear. The CDR3 runs 16 residues. CDR1 MNHEY and CDR2 SVGAGI come from the germline V gene. The V end lost 0 bases, the J end lost 0 bases, and 9 bases lay between the germline ends. Here the CDR3 reads CASSYSNTFSGNTIYF. Here the CDR3 DNA reads TGTGCCAGCAGTTACTCGAATACATTCTCTGGAAACACCATATATTTT.

In its sample, this clone was seen many times. V gene TRBV7-2 combines with J gene TRBJ2-7, with D perhaps matching TRBD2 (6 bases). This CDR3 has 15 amino acids. V gave up 0 bases and J gave up 4 bases, with 13 bases separating them. Germline assignment: CDR1 SGHTA and CDR2 FQGNSA. As DNA, the CDR3 is TGTGCCAGCAGCTTAGCTGTGGGACTCCTTTACGAGCAGTACTTC. It is translated as CASSLAVGLLYEQYF.

The chain has TRBV28 and TRBJ1-1; D is ambiguous. The CDR3 length is 15 residues. Per the germline V gene, CDR1 is MDHEN and CDR2 is SYDVKM. The V and J ends lost 3 bases and 5 bases respectively, with 16 bases between them. CDR3: CASSFSGPGKTEAFF. CDR3 sequence (DNA): TGTGCCAGCAGTTTTTCTGGTCCCGGGAAGACTGAAGCTTTCTTT.

This clone was counted a few times. The chain is built from TRBV4-2 and TRBJ1-2; 11 bases are shared with TRBD1. V trimming: 6 bases; J trimming: 4 bases; junction bases outside the gene matches: 13. Germline values: CDR1 LGHNA, CDR2 YNFKEQ. The length of the CDR3 is 17 residues. The CDR3 DNA is TGTGCCAGCAGGATATATGGGACAGGGGGAATAAGCTATGGCTACACCTTC. Protein product: CASRIYGTGGISYGYTF.

The chain links TRBV2 to TRBJ2-7; TRBD1 aligns across 7 bases. Unmatched junction bases numbered 7, after V lost 2 bases and J lost 3 bases. This CDR3 has 15 amino acids. Germline values: CDR1 SNHLY, CDR2 FYNNEI. The CDR3 is CASSEPNYRGYEQYF. The DNA of the CDR3 is TGTGCCAGCAGTGAACCCAACTACAGGGGCTACGAGCAGTACTTC.

The V and J genes are TRBV18 and TRBJ2-2; 10 bases are shared with TRBD2. Germline loops: CDR1 KGHSH, CDR2 LQKENI. The CDR3 extends over 17 amino acids. Germline trimming cut 2 bases from V and 5 bases from J; bases unmatched to any gene: 8. Here the CDR3 reads CASSPSILAGETGELFF. The CDR3 DNA sequence: TGTGCCAGCTCACCATCGATTCTAGCGGGAGAAACCGGGGAGCTGTTTTTT.

The chain carries TRBV5-1 and TRBJ2-7; TRBD1 matches at 11 bases. The ends lost 3 bases at V and 3 bases at J; junction bases unmatched: 11. The CDR3 is made up of 17 amino acids. CDR1 SGHRS and CDR2 YFSETQ come from the germline V gene. Here the CDR3 reads CASSSRTGGRLYYEQYF. The CDR3 bases are TGCGCCAGCAGCTCCAGGACAGGGGGCCGTCTCTACTACGAGCAGTACTTC.

The V and J genes are TRBV7-2 and TRBJ2-7; 8 positions agree with TRBD2. This CDR3 spans 13 amino acids. Germline loops: CDR1 SGHTA, CDR2 FQGNSA. V lost 2 bases, J lost 4 bases, and 1 base stayed unmatched. The CDR3 sequence is CASSLQREYEQYF. CDR3 in DNA: TGTGCCAGCAGCTTACAGCGGGAGTACGAGCAGTACTTC.

V and J are TRBV7-9 and TRBJ2-1; the match to TRBD1 covers 11 bases. V trimming: 2 bases; J trimming: 7 bases; junction bases outside the gene matches: 7. CDR3 length equals 16 residues. The germline gives CDR1 SEHNR, CDR2 FQNEAQ (reference sequence). The CDR3 region has the DNA TGTGCCAGCAGCTTAATTGGACAGGGGGCTAGGAATGAGCAGTTCTTC. This encodes CASSLIGQGARNEQFF.

V gene TRBV4-2 combines with J gene TRBJ1-2; 11 nucleotides line up with TRBD1. The CDR3 consists of 16 residues. J lost 5 bases, V lost 3 bases, and 8 bases had no gene match. Germline lookup yields CDR1 LGHNA and CDR2 YNFKEQ. The CDR3 spells CASSQGQGGFRYGYTF. CDR3 bases: TGTGCCAGCAGCCAGGGACAGGGGGGGTTTCGGTATGGCTACACCTTC.

The chain uses TRBV11-2 and TRBJ2-2, with D possibly matching TRBD2 (7 bases). Trimming removed 3 bases from V and 4 bases from J, with 15 bases in between. From germline, CDR1 is SGHAT and CDR2 FQNNGV. This CDR3 region has 16 residues. CDR3: CASSLGAGVGTGELFF. The CDR3 DNA is TGTGCCAGCAGCTTGGGGGCGGGAGTTGGCACCGGGGAGCTGTTTTTT. Combining the CDR3 with reference TRBV11-2 and TRBJ2-2 gives the whole variable domain EAGVAQSPRYKIIEKRQSVAFWCNPISGHATLYWYQQILGQGPKLLIQFQNNGVVDDSQLPKDRFSAERLKGVDSTLKIQPAKLEDSAVYLCASSLGAGVGTGELFFGEGSRLTVL.